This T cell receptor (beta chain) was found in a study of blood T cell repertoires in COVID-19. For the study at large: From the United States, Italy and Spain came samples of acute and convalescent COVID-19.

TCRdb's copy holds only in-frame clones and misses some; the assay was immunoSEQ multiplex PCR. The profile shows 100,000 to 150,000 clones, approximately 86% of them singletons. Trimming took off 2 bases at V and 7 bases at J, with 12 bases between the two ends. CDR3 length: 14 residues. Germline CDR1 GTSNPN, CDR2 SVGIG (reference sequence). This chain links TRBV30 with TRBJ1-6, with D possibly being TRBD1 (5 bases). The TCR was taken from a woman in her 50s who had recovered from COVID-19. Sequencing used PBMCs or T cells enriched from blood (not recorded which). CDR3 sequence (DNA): TGTGCCTGGAGTATGTGGGGCTTAAATTCACCCCTCCACTTT. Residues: CAWSMWGLNSPLHF.